Listed here are 13 T cell receptor beta chains from one sample, sequenced in a study of graft-versus-host responses after intestinal transplantation (dated by TCRdb to about 2021). These receptors are not linked to any known antigen. The time point label for this specimen denotes: cells obtained before transplantation from donor or recipient. Libraries came from the immunoSEQ multiplex PCR assay. This immuneACCESS table, as held by TCRdb, lists in-frame sequences with V and J called but not all clones. Of the missing ones, under half trace to an unresolved V gene in checked studies; the others have no known cause. Counted in this sample were just over 95,000 clones; roughly nine tenths of them appeared once. The leading ten clones occupy roughly 0.17% of the sample. The source was unstimulated CD4+ T cells sorted from spleen or lymph node cells, collected before intestinal transplant. The receptors shown here come from a human donor who received an intestinal transplant.

The genes are TRBV6-5 and TRBJ1-6; D perhaps matches TRBD1 (6 bases). V lost 7 bases and J 5 bases, leaving 15 bases between the germline ends. The CDR3 runs 15 residues. Germline CDR1 is MNHEY and CDR2 is SVGAGI. The CDR3: CASTPQGRDNSPLHF. The DNA for the CDR3 is TGTGCCAGCACCCCACAGGGCAGAGATAATTCACCCCTCCACTTT.

This chain uses TRBV6-4 with TRBJ1-5; 10 nucleotides agree with TRBD1. Losses at the gene ends were 7 bases for V and 8 bases for J; bases not matched to a gene: 5. The length of the CDR3 is 13 residues. Germline assignment: CDR1 MRHNA and CDR2 SNTAGT. For the CDR3, the DNA is TGTGCCAGCAAGGGACAGGGGAGAGAGCCCCAGCATTTT. This translates into CASKGQGREPQHF.

The rearrangement joins TRBV18 to TRBJ1-1, with 7 bases aligning to TRBD1. CDR3 length: 15 amino acids. Unmatched junction bases numbered 4, after V lost 3 bases and J lost 0 bases. Germline loops: CDR1 KGHSH, CDR2 LQKENI. The CDR3 nucleotides read TGTGCCAGCTCACCCTCGACAGGGATGAACACTGAAGCTTTCTTT. Translated: CASSPSTGMNTEAFF.

This chain joins TRBV2 and TRBJ2-1, with 12 bases aligning to TRBD1. The CDR3 sequence is 13 residues long. Germline loops: CDR1 SNHLY, CDR2 FYNNEI. The V segment lost 7 bases and the J segment 9 bases; nucleotides outside the gene matches: 4. As DNA, the CDR3 is TGTGCCAGCATGGGACAGGGGGCAGCTGAGCAGTTCTTC. Protein: CASMGQGAAEQFF.

This chain connects TRBV5-1 to TRBJ1-2, with 10 bases matching TRBD1. The V segment lost 5 bases and the J segment 3 bases; nucleotides outside the gene matches: 4. CDR1 is SGHRS and CDR2 is YFSETQ in the germline V gene. The CDR3 has 14 amino acids. CDR3: CASRLGQGDYGYTF. CDR3 nucleotides: TGCGCCAGCAGGCTAGGACAGGGGGACTATGGCTACACCTTC.

This chain uses TRBV6-5 with TRBJ2-2, with TRBD1 matching 7 bases. The V gene's germline CDR1 is MNHEY and CDR2 SVGAGI. This CDR3 contains 15 residues. Trimming cost V 6 bases and J 4 bases; bases outside gene matches: 8. The DNA for the CDR3 is TGTGCCAGCAGACCCGGGACAGTGCCCACCGGGGAGCTGTTTTTT. Amino acids: CASRPGTVPTGELFF.

The chain couples TRBV21-1 to TRBJ1-1; the DNA was not used to check the table's D call, TRBD1. TRBV21-1 is described as a pseudogene. This CDR3 is 19 amino acids long. CDR3 region: CASSKGIMTGGELYTEAFF. The DNA for the CDR3 is TGTGCCAGCAGCAAAGGTATTATGACAGGGGGCGAGTTGTACACTGAAGCTTTCTTT.

This chain links TRBV4-2 with TRBJ2-1, with 10 bases matching TRBD2. The CDR3 is made up of 16 amino acids. The ends lost 4 bases at V and 0 bases at J; junction bases unmatched: 3. Germline CDR1 is LGHNA and CDR2 is YNFKEQ. CDR3 protein: CASSRASGSSYNEQFF. The CDR3 DNA reads TGTGCCAGCAGCCGGGCTAGCGGGAGCTCCTACAATGAGCAGTTCTTC.

In nucleotides, the CDR3 is TGTGCCAGCAGTGTACATTTGGACAGGGCGGACTACGAGCAGTACTTC. Translated, it gives CASSVHLDRADYEQYF. The chain recombines TRBV2 with TRBJ2-7; 8 bases map to TRBD1. This CDR3 region has 16 residues. Per germline, CDR1 SNHLY and CDR2 FYNNEI. The V and J ends lost 4 bases and 3 bases, in that order; junction bases with no gene match: 11.

The chain couples TRBV5-1 to TRBJ2-7; 7 bases match TRBD2. The trim removed 0 bases at V and 5 bases at J, leaving 2 bases unmatched. This CDR3 region has 13 residues. Germline loops: CDR1 SGHRS, CDR2 YFSETQ. CDR3 in DNA: TGCGCCAGCAGCTTGGCTGGGAGGGACGAGCAGTACTTC. Amino acid sequence: CASSLAGRDEQYF.

The V call is TRBV9, the J call TRBJ2-1, with 11 positions matching TRBD2. V dropped 3 bases and J dropped 5; count of bases not matched to a gene: 4. Germline V gene lookup returns CDR1 SGDLS and CDR2 YYNGEE. CDR3 length: 15 amino acids. The CDR3 is CASSAASGRHNEQFF. CDR3 sequence (DNA): TGTGCCAGCAGCGCAGCTAGCGGGAGGCACAATGAGCAGTTCTTC. Supplemented by reference TRBV9 and TRBJ2-1, the full variable domain reads DSGVTQTPKHLITATGQRVTLRCSPRSGDLSVYWYQQSLDQGLQFLIQYYNGEERAKGNILERFSAQQFPDLHSELNLSSLELGDSALYFCASSAASGRHNEQFFGPGTRLTVL.

The genes are TRBV6-1 and TRBJ1-1; weak D call: TRBD1 (5 bases). Per the germline V gene, CDR1 is MNHNS and CDR2 is SASEGT. V was cut by 6 bases and J by 1 base, with 12 bases left in between. This CDR3 region has 14 residues. CDR3 nucleotide sequence: TGTGCCAGCAGGCAGGGCATAAGGAACACTGAAGCTTTCTTT. The encoded protein is CASRQGIRNTEAFF.

CDR3 sequence reads: CSAKPGSFNEQFF. The CDR3 DNA is TGCAGCGCCAAACCGGGTAGCTTTAATGAGCAGTTCTTC. The rearrangement uses TRBV29-1 and TRBJ2-1; the D is unclear. Deletions cut 7 bases from V and 7 bases from J, with 17 bases between. Germline CDR1 reads SQVTM; CDR2 reads ANQGSEA. This CDR3 spans 13 amino acids.